Listed here are 20 T cell receptor beta chains from one sample, sequenced in a study of cytomegalovirus exposure and HLA in healthy donors. Primers: 60 Vbeta forward and 13 Jbeta reverse. The data were produced by immunoSEQ multiplex PCR, yet TCRdb's version contains in-frame clones alone and is incomplete. This sample carries about 89,000 clones, 65% to 80% of them seen once, and the ten largest clones take roughly 9.1%. Sequenced material: PBMCs. These receptors were taken from a man aged 25-40 years in good health and CMV-seropositive.

This sequence joins TRBV7-2 and TRBJ2-1, with 14 bases identical to TRBD2. V trimming: 4 bases; J trimming: 10 bases; junction bases outside the gene matches: 6. From germline, CDR1 is SGHTA and CDR2 FQGNSA. The CDR3 has 15 amino acids. The CDR3 region has the DNA TGTGCCAGCAGCTCGGGACTAGCGGGGGCGGGGGAGCAGTTCTTC. It yields the protein CASSSGLAGAGEQFF.

This clone was detected only a few times. V is TRBV6-4 and J is TRBJ2-1; 7 bases agree with TRBD2. CDR3 length: 13 residues. Germline CDR1 is MRHNA and CDR2 is SNTAGT. With V trimmed by 6 bases and J by 5 bases, 4 bases remained unmatched. CDR3 amino acids: CASSPGTNNEQFF. The DNA of the CDR3 is TGTGCCAGCAGCCCCGGGACTAACAATGAGCAGTTCTTC.

The chain recombines TRBV7-9 with TRBJ1-2; unclear D gene. The CDR3 is 13 residues long. CDR1 is SEHNR and CDR2 is FQNEAQ in the germline V gene (reference sequence). V was shortened by 2 bases and J by 4 bases, with 8 bases between the two germline ends. The CDR3 is CASSLLPSYGYTF. In nucleotides, the CDR3 is TGTGCCAGCAGCTTATTGCCCAGCTATGGCTACACCTTC.

V is TRBV19 and J is TRBJ2-7, with 7 bases aligning to TRBD1. The CDR3 is 15 amino acids. Germline V gene sequence: CDR1 LNHDA, CDR2 SQIVND (reference sequence). Trimming removed 6 bases from V and 2 bases from J; junction bases left unmatched: 10. The CDR3 sequence: CASSNPGQLPYEQYF. DNA of the CDR3: TGTGCCAGTAGCAACCCGGGACAGTTGCCCTACGAGCAGTACTTC.

This clone appeared a few times. V is TRBV27 and J is TRBJ1-2, with 7 bases matching TRBD1. The germline V gene encodes CDR1 MNHEY and CDR2 SMNVEV (reference sequence). CDR3 length: 14 residues. The junction had 8 bases not matched to a gene; V was cut back by 6 bases and J by 4 bases. CDR3: CASSRDSVSYGYTF. Here the CDR3 DNA reads TGTGCCAGCAGCCGGGACAGTGTATCCTATGGCTACACCTTC.

The chain carries TRBV7-8 and TRBJ2-5, with 12 positions matching TRBD2. Trimming took 5 bases from V and 5 from J; bases not matched to a gene: 3. The germline V gene has CDR1 SGHVS and CDR2 FQNEAQ. The CDR3 length is 14 residues. In nucleotides, the CDR3 is TGTGCCAGCAGCATCCTAGCGGGGGGGGAGACCCAGTACTTC. It yields the protein CASSILAGGETQYF.

This chain uses TRBV5-1 with TRBJ2-3; the match to TRBD2 covers 13 bases. CDR3 length: 15 amino acids. The V and J ends lost 4 bases and 7 bases, in that order; junction bases with no gene match: 6. The germline V gene encodes CDR1 SGHRS and CDR2 YFSETQ. The CDR3 DNA reads as TGCGCCAGCAGCGACGGGACTAGCGGGGCTTATACGCAGTATTTT. Protein sequence: CASSDGTSGAYTQYF. Supplemented by reference TRBV5-1 and TRBJ2-3, the full variable domain reads KAGVTQTPRYLIKTRGQQVTLSCSPISGHRSVSWYQQTPGQGLQFLFEYFSETQRNKGNFPGRFSGRQFSNSRSEMNVSTLELGDSALYLCASSDGTSGAYTQYFGPGTRLTVL.

The chain employs TRBV14 and TRBJ2-7, with 9 bases matching TRBD1. This CDR3 has 15 amino acids. Per germline, CDR1 SGHDN and CDR2 FVKESK. V gave up 5 bases and J gave up 2 bases; unmatched junction bases: 7. As DNA, the CDR3 is TGTGCCAGCAGCTTCCGGGACAGGGTTCCCTACGAGCAGTACTTC. It translates to CASSFRDRVPYEQYF.

The CDR3, as DNA: TGTGCCAGCAGTGCCTCGGACACAGGGGGGGTGAGCAATCAGCCCCAGCATTTT. Amino acid sequence: CASSASDTGGVSNQPQHF. The J gene is TRBJ1-5, the V gene TRBV27; 8 nucleotides match TRBD1. With 5 bases clipped from V and 1 base from J, the junction kept 13 bases outside the gene matches. The germline gives CDR1 MNHEY, CDR2 SMNVEV (reference sequence). The CDR3 sequence is 18 residues long.

The chain carries TRBV5-5 and TRBJ2-7; D call uncertain. Looked up from germline, CDR1 is SGHKS and CDR2 is YYEKEE (reference sequence). The CDR3 consists of 11 residues. The V gene lost 4 bases and the J gene lost 4 bases, with 6 bases spanning the gap. This CDR3 reads CASSPGYEQYF. The CDR3 nucleotides read TGTGCCAGCAGCCCGGGTTACGAGCAGTACTTC.

The chain couples TRBV27 to TRBJ1-2, with D possibly matching TRBD1 (6 bases). The CDR3 is 13 amino acids. Deletions cut 4 bases from V and 5 bases from J, with 11 bases between. Per the germline V gene, CDR1 is MNHEY and CDR2 is SMNVEV (reference sequence). CDR3 in amino acids: CASSSGAGYGYTF. CDR3 bases: TGTGCCAGCAGTTCAGGGGCTGGGTATGGCTACACCTTC.

V and J are TRBV19 and TRBJ1-1; tentative D call: TRBD1 (5 bases). The CDR3 extends over 14 amino acids. Germline values: CDR1 LNHDA, CDR2 SQIVND (reference sequence). Trimming pared 6 bases from V and 2 bases from J, leaving 13 bases between. The CDR3 sequence is CASRPDSYNTEAFF. CDR3 DNA sequence: TGTGCCAGTAGACCTGACAGTTATAACACTGAAGCTTTCTTT. Drawing the rest from reference TRBV19 and TRBJ1-1, the complete variable domain is DGGITQSPKYLFRKEGQNVTLSCEQNLNHDAMYWYRQDPGQGLRLIYYSQIVNDFQKGDIAEGYSVSREKKESFPLTVTSAQKNPTAFYLCASRPDSYNTEAFFGQGTRLTVV.

The chain uses TRBV14 and TRBJ2-7; 7 bases map to TRBD2. Germline CDR1 reads SGHDN; CDR2 reads FVKESK. The CDR3 has 16 amino acids. J gave up 1 base and V 0 bases, and 6 bases lay outside the gene matches. As DNA, the CDR3 is TGTGCCAGCAGCCAAGATCAACTAGCGTCGTCCTACGAGCAGTACTTC. Translated, it gives CASSQDQLASSYEQYF.

V is TRBV7-8 and J is TRBJ1-2; 7 positions agree with TRBD1. The V gene's germline CDR1 is SGHVS and CDR2 FQNEAQ. This CDR3 spans 15 amino acids. The V segment lost 3 bases and the J segment 8 bases; nucleotides outside the gene matches: 12. CDR3 DNA: TGTGCCAGCAGCTTTCCCCTTACAGGGGCCGAAGGCTACACCTTC. Amino acids: CASSFPLTGAEGYTF.

V and J are TRBV28 and TRBJ1-5; no definite D call. Trimming took 2 bases from V and 2 from J, leaving 13 bases between them. Germline CDR1 is MDHEN and CDR2 is SYDVKM. CDR3 length: 16 amino acids. The CDR3 region is CASSLPYATGNQPQHF. As DNA, the CDR3 is TGTGCCAGCAGTTTACCGTACGCAACAGGCAATCAGCCCCAGCATTTT. The complete variable domain, with remaining parts taken from reference TRBV28 and TRBJ1-5, reads DVKVTQSSRYLVKRTGEKVFLECVQDMDHENMFWYRQDPGLGLRLIYFSYDVKMKEKGDIPEGYSVSREKKERFSLILESASTNQTSMYLCASSLPYATGNQPQHFGDGTRLSIL.

This clone was seen a single time. The rearrangement links TRBV6-5 to TRBJ2-7; 9 bases align to TRBD1. This CDR3 has 15 residues. The trim removed 7 bases at V and 3 bases at J, leaving 10 bases unmatched. CDR1 is MNHEY, CDR2 SVGAGI, per germline. For the CDR3, the DNA is TGTGCCAGCATCAGGGGTACAGGGGGCGGCTACGAGCAGTACTTC. Residues: CASIRGTGGGYEQYF.

This chain joins TRBV6-1 and TRBJ2-7; the match to TRBD1 covers 9 bases. Trimming took 7 bases from V and 3 from J; bases not matched to a gene: 10. The CDR3 is made up of 15 amino acids. CDR1 and CDR2 (germline): MNHNS, SASEGT. CDR3 nucleotide sequence: TGTGCCAGCATCAGGGGTACAGGGGGCGGCTACGAGCAGTACTTC. The encoded protein is CASIRGTGGGYEQYF.

The chain has TRBV29-1 and TRBJ2-5; 7 nucleotides line up with TRBD2. Unmatched junction bases numbered 4, after V lost 1 base and J lost 2 bases. Germline lookup yields CDR1 SQVTM and CDR2 ANQGSEA. The CDR3 is 14 amino acids. CDR3 DNA sequence: TGCAGCGTTGAAGGGCCGGGGGGACAAGAGACCCAGTACTTC. Its translation: CSVEGPGGQETQYF.

The rearrangement uses TRBV13 and TRBJ2-1; D may be TRBD2 (7 bases). This CDR3 contains 15 residues. Looked up from germline, CDR1 is PRHDT and CDR2 is FYEKMQ (reference sequence). Trimming left V 2 bases short and J 13 bases short, with 21 bases between. Here the CDR3 DNA reads TGTGCCAGCAGCTTAAGAGGGGGGGCCTTTTCGCGCCAGTTCTTC. This codes for CASSLRGGAFSRQFF. Variable domain in full (rest from reference TRBV13 and TRBJ2-1): AAGVIQSPRHLIKEKRETATLKCYPIPRHDTVYWYQQGPGQDPQFLISFYEKMQSDKGSIPDRFSAQQFSDYHSELNMSSLELGDSALYFCASSLRGGAFSRQFFGPGTRLTVL.

CDR3 protein: CAWGQGTEAFF. The CDR3 nucleotides are TGTGCCTGGGGACAGGGGACTGAAGCTTTCTTT. This chain links TRBV30 with TRBJ1-1, with 9 bases aligning to TRBD1. The ends lost 5 bases at V and 5 bases at J; junction bases unmatched: 0. There are 11 residues in the CDR3. Germline loops: CDR1 GTSNPN, CDR2 SVGIG (reference sequence).